This T cell receptor beta chain was identified in a study of shared clonotypes between healthy human individuals. Ten immunoSEQ deep assay plates held the unsorted PBMC DNA. Measured with immunoSEQ multiplex PCR; TCRdb has only the in-frame clones, and not every one. The sample records about 460,000 clones, approximately 77% being singletons. To note about this clone: A read error likely explains this, since a far larger clone differs by one base.

Trimming took 1 base from V and 6 from J, leaving 12 bases between them. Germline lookup yields CDR1 MNHNS and CDR2 SASEGT. This CDR3 has 14 amino acids. Specimen: PBMCs. The source of this sequence is a middle-aged woman in good health. Some clones in this sample may be carry-over from other donors' samples. The chain employs TRBV6-1 and TRBJ1-1; D perhaps matches TRBD1 (5 bases). CDR3 in DNA: TGTGCCAGCAGTGAAGTGGCGGGGGTAGCTGAAGCTTTCTTT. This gives the protein CASSEVAGVAEAFF.